This TCR beta chain was documented in a study of beta chain features in type 1 diabetes. Study-level points and caveats: Within each of all four CD4+ subsets, Type 1 diabetes patients had TCRB CDR3s that were moderately but significantly shorter.

Worth noting for this clone: The antigen is undetermined.

Germline loops: CDR1 GTSNPN, CDR2 SVGIG (reference sequence). The CDR3 covers 15 residues. V was clipped by 0 bases and J by 5 bases, with 15 bases between them. Every donor provided one heparinised blood draw, which averaged approximately 100 mL. The study reverse transcribed the entire isolated RNA, so it sequenced expressed TCRB transcripts. Sequencing used immunoSEQ multiplex PCR; TCRdb keeps in-frame clones, though not all of them. The sample carries hundreds of thousands of clones, around an eighth recorded once. This clonotype originated in a man aged 18 to 29 with type 1 diabetes. Material for sequencing was naive CD4+ T cells from blood. The chain uses TRBV30 and TRBJ2-3; a possible D gene is TRBD2 (6 bases). The CDR3 nucleotides are TGTGCCTGGAGTGTACGGGGACTCAATTTAGATACGCAGTATTTT. This translates into CAWSVRGLNLDTQYF. Drawing the rest from reference TRBV30 and TRBJ2-3, the complete variable domain is SQTIHQWPATLVQPVGSPLSLECTVEGTSNPNLYWYRQAAGRGLQLLFYSVGIGQISSEVPQNLSASRPQDRQFILSSKKLLLSDSGFYLCAWSVRGLNLDTQYFGPGTRLTVL.